Here is one T cell receptor (beta chain) with its context. Its cognate antigen is unknown. Method: immunoSEQ multiplex PCR; TCRdb's copy keeps in-frame clones and lacks some. This table has roughly 89,000 clones, more than 75% appearing once. This sample was included in a study of OX40 agonist ivuxolimab in advanced cancers. Study results and limitations: Antigen specificity remained undetermined for the expanded peripheral T cells.

Germline V lookup: CDR1 MNHNY, CDR2 SVGAGI (reference sequence). V was clipped by 5 bases and J by 8 bases; unmatched bases: 8. The CDR3 has 13 amino acids. Sequencing was performed on CD4+ or CD8+ T cells sorted from blood, taken in a trial of the OX40 agonist ivuxolimab. The chain combines TRBV6-6 with TRBJ1-2, with 7 bases fitting TRBD1. This clonotype originated in an adult with an advanced solid tumor such as melanoma, head and neck, liver or kidney cancer. The CDR3 bases are TGTGCCAGCAGTGCAGGGGGGTTCGGAGGCTACACCTTC. Amino acid sequence: CASSAGGFGGYTF.